The next 17 T cell receptor beta chains were all read from a single sample in a study of T cells in localized non-small cell lung cancer. Sequenced by immunoSEQ multiplex PCR; TCRdb stores in-frame clones only, minus some. This table has 90,000 to 95,000 clones, 87% appearing once. The sample here was peripheral blood, taken before any cancer treatment. The receptors here all came from a man aged 35 to 70 with stage I squamous cell lung carcinoma.

The chain recombines TRBV6-5 with TRBJ2-7; 7 bases map to TRBD1. With 6 bases clipped from V and 4 bases from J, the junction kept 6 bases outside the gene matches. CDR1 and CDR2 (germline): MNHEY, SVGAGI. The CDR3 consists of 13 residues. The CDR3 loop reads CASSPRGLYEQYF. The CDR3 nucleotides read TGTGCCAGCAGCCCAAGGGGGCTTTACGAGCAGTACTTC.

This chain uses TRBV18 with TRBJ1-4; D is unclear. Germline values: CDR1 KGHSH, CDR2 LQKENI. This CDR3 has 14 amino acids. Trimming took 2 bases from V and 0 from J, leaving 4 bases between them. CDR3 sequence reads: CASSPESTNEKLFF. The CDR3 DNA follows: TGTGCCAGCTCACCAGAATCAACTAATGAAAAACTGTTTTTT.

The genes are TRBV7-9 and TRBJ1-4; 7 nucleotides align to TRBD1. The V gene's germline CDR1 is SEHNR and CDR2 FQNEAQ (reference sequence). The CDR3 runs 15 residues. V lost 5 bases to trimming and J lost 10 bases; unmatched junction nucleotides: 13. This CDR3 is CASSPVPQGRAKLFF. Written as DNA, the CDR3 is TGTGCCAGCAGCCCCGTCCCACAGGGGCGGGCAAAACTGTTTTTT. The variable domain in full, completed from reference TRBV7-9 and TRBJ1-4, reads DTGVSQNPRHKITKRGQNVTFRCDPISEHNRLYWYRQTLGQGPEFLTYFQNEAQLEKSRLLSDRFSAERPKGSFSTLEIQRTEQGDSAMYLCASSPVPQGRAKLFFGSGTQLSVL.

The gene calls are TRBV19 and TRBJ2-5; D gene unclear. The germline V and J ends were trimmed by 6 bases and 5 bases, with 19 bases remaining between them. CDR1 and CDR2 (germline): LNHDA, SQIVND (reference sequence). The CDR3 is 15 amino acids. The DNA of the CDR3 is TGTGCCAGTAGGCGCCAACCTGTAAGGGATGAGACCCAGTACTTC. Translated, it gives CASRRQPVRDETQYF.

The chain uses TRBV6-1 and TRBJ1-4; 8 bases are a match to TRBD1. Trimming at V came to 10 bases and at J to 7 bases, leaving 14 bases not matched to a gene. The germline V gene encodes CDR1 MNHNS and CDR2 SASEGT. There are 15 residues in the CDR3. This chain's CDR3 is CATLNFDRGGEKLFF. CDR3 DNA: TGTGCCACCCTAAACTTCGACAGGGGTGGTGAAAAACTGTTTTTT.

The chain is built from TRBV4-2 and TRBJ2-7; a weak D match, TRBD2 (6 bases). Germline lookup yields CDR1 LGHNA and CDR2 YNFKEQ. V lost 4 bases and J lost 3, with 10 bases in between. There are 13 residues in the CDR3. CDR3 in amino acids: CASSPSGFYEQYF. The DNA for the CDR3 is TGTGCCAGCAGCCCCAGCGGGTTCTACGAGCAGTACTTC.

The V call is TRBV12-5, the J call TRBJ2-7; TRBD1 matches 10 bases. Germline V gene sequence: CDR1 LGHNT, CDR2 FRNRAP. J gave up 5 bases and V 4 bases, and 8 bases lay outside the gene matches. This CDR3 has 15 amino acids. The CDR3 reads CASGSTGQGIDEQYF. In DNA, the CDR3 is TGTGCTAGTGGTTCCACGGGACAGGGGATCGACGAGCAGTACTTC. The entire variable domain, with the rest obtained from reference TRBV12-5 and TRBJ2-7, is as follows: DARVTQTPRHKVTEMGQEVTMRCQPILGHNTVFWYRQTMMQGLELLAYFRNRAPLDDSGMPKDRFSAEMPDATLATLKIQPSEPRDSAVYFCASGSTGQGIDEQYFGPGTRLTVT.

Here the CDR3 reads CASSVDGGSPLHF. CDR3 nucleotide sequence: TGTGCCAGCAGCGTAGACGGGGGGTCACCCCTCCACTTT. The V gene is TRBV9, the J gene TRBJ1-6; the D gene is possibly TRBD1 (5 bases). The CDR3 covers 13 residues. V lost 0 bases, J lost 10 bases, and 8 bases lay in between. CDR1 is SGDLS, CDR2 YYNGEE, per germline.

The J gene is TRBJ2-6, the V gene TRBV10-3; 7 nucleotides match TRBD1. The CDR3 extends over 18 amino acids. CDR1 is ENHRY and CDR2 is SYGVKD in the germline V gene. The trim removed 4 bases at V and 0 bases at J, leaving 9 bases unmatched. CDR3 loop: CAISAREQGISGANVLTF. CDR3 nucleotide sequence: TGTGCCATCAGTGCTAGAGAACAGGGGATCTCTGGGGCCAACGTCCTGACTTTC.

The chain links TRBV27 to TRBJ1-1; no definite D call. The CDR3 runs 14 residues. V gave up 2 bases and J gave up 2 bases, with 9 bases separating them. Per germline, CDR1 MNHEY and CDR2 SMNVEV (reference sequence). CDR3 amino acids: CASSLIRANTEAFF. CDR3 sequence (DNA): TGTGCCAGCAGTTTAATCCGAGCTAACACTGAAGCTTTCTTT.

The chain links TRBV11-1 to TRBJ1-1; maybe TRBD1 (5 bases). This CDR3 is 13 amino acids long. V was cut by 2 bases and J by 5 bases, with 9 bases left in between. Germline V gene sequence: CDR1 SGHAT, CDR2 FQDESV (reference sequence). The CDR3 DNA reads as TGTGCCAGCAGCTTACAATCAGGGACTGAAGCTTTCTTT. Translation gives CASSLQSGTEAFF.

J is TRBJ1-2 and V is TRBV5-4; unclear D gene. Germline assignment: CDR1 SGHNT and CDR2 YYREEE (reference sequence). V was shortened by 0 bases and J by 5 bases, with 11 bases between the two germline ends. This CDR3 region has 14 residues. As DNA, the CDR3 is TGTGCCAGCAGCTTGGTTGGCGATTATTATGGCTACACCTTC. Its translation: CASSLVGDYYGYTF.

V usage is TRBV7-9 and J usage is TRBJ1-6; D is ambiguous. Germline values: CDR1 SEHNR, CDR2 FQNEAQ (reference sequence). The CDR3 has 12 residues. Trimming left V 5 bases short and J 11 bases short, with 10 bases between. The CDR3 protein is CASSLSVPPLHF. The CDR3 nucleotides read TGTGCCAGCAGCCTTTCAGTTCCACCCCTCCACTTT.

The sample holds one count of this clone. This sequence joins TRBV6-5 and TRBJ2-1, with D unresolved. This CDR3 has 12 amino acids. Trimming pared 4 bases from V and 7 bases from J, leaving 8 bases between. Germline V lookup: CDR1 MNHEY, CDR2 SVGAGI. CDR3 coding DNA: TGTGCCAGCAGTTTAGCTGGGAATGAGCAGTTCTTC. It codes for CASSLAGNEQFF.

This clone was picked up a small number of times. The rearrangement joins TRBV10-3 to TRBJ1-5; weak D call: TRBD1 (5 bases). Germline loops: CDR1 ENHRY, CDR2 SYGVKD. Between the trimmed V and J ends, which lost 3 bases and 3 bases, there was a span of 12 bases. CDR3 length: 15 residues. CDR3 DNA sequence: TGTGCCATCAGTGACTCGACAGTGCTCAATCAGCCCCAGCATTTT. It is translated as CAISDSTVLNQPQHF.

The CDR3 sequence is CASSLEPGSSYEQYF. The DNA of the CDR3 is TGTGCCAGCAGCCTCGAACCGGGTAGCTCCTACGAGCAGTACTTC. The chain joins TRBV6-1 to TRBJ2-7, with D uncertain. Germline lookup yields CDR1 MNHNS and CDR2 SASEGT. Trimming pared 6 bases from V and 0 bases from J, leaving 15 bases between. The CDR3 contains 15 residues.

In this sample, this clone turned up a few times. This chain uses TRBV29-1 with TRBJ1-2; D possibly corresponds to TRBD1 (5 bases). Germline CDR1 is SQVTM and CDR2 is ANQGSEA. The CDR3 spans 14 residues. V lost 8 bases, J lost 8 bases, and 24 bases lay in between. The CDR3 spells CSTLGVVGLKGYTF. DNA for the CDR3: TGCAGCACCCTGGGGGTTGTAGGTCTTAAAGGCTACACCTTC.